These 4 T cell receptor beta chains were all obtained from the same sample, sequenced in a study of cytotoxic CD8 clonotypes in ibrutinib-treated CLL. Measured with immunoSEQ multiplex PCR; TCRdb has only the in-frame clones, and not every one. Of over 95,000 clones listed, about 53% are singletons. The material sequenced was PBMCs, taken after 24 months of ibrutinib treatment. These receptors were obtained from a human donor with chronic lymphocytic leukemia.

The chain uses TRBV30 and TRBJ2-3; D may be TRBD2 (6 bases). The CDR3 is 16 residues long. Germline V gene lookup returns CDR1 GTSNPN and CDR2 SVGIG (reference sequence). V was trimmed by 0 bases and J by 2 bases, leaving 15 bases between them. In DNA form, the CDR3 reads TGTGCCTGGAGTGTACGATTGGGGGGAACCACAGATACGCAGTATTTT. It translates to CAWSVRLGGTTDTQYF.

In this sample, this clone turned up a few times. This chain links TRBV7-2 with TRBJ1-1; the match to TRBD1 covers 8 bases. The CDR3 extends over 12 amino acids. Looked up from germline, CDR1 is SGHTA and CDR2 is FQGNSA. V shed 5 bases and J 7 bases; nucleotides not matched to a gene: 3. CDR3 sequence reads: CASSRGQGEAFF. The DNA for the CDR3 is TGTGCCAGCAGCCGTGGACAGGGTGAAGCTTTCTTT.

The table lists this clone with a count of one. The CDR3 DNA reads as TGTGCCAGCAGCTCGAACCTAGAACCTAAGTATTTT. Amino acids: CASSSNLEPKYF. The J gene is TRBJ2-3, the V gene TRBV7-3; D gene uncertain. CDR3 size: 12 residues. V was pared by 4 bases and J by 13 bases, with 15 bases between. The germline V gene has CDR1 SGHTA and CDR2 FQGTGA. Full variable domain (missing parts from reference TRBV7-3 and TRBJ2-3): GAGVSQTPSNKVTEKGKYVELRCDPISGHTALYWYRQSLGQGPEFLIYFQGTGAADDSGLPNDRFFAVRPEGSVSTLKIQRTERGDSAVYLCASSSNLEPKYFGPGTRLTVL.

The chain has TRBV7-6 and TRBJ1-2; D gene unclear. V was clipped by 3 bases and J by 8 bases, with 10 bases between them. The CDR3 loop spans 12 amino acids. CDR1 SGHVS and CDR2 FNYEAQ come from the germline V gene. In DNA, the CDR3 is TGTGCCAGCAGCTTGAATGGAGGCGGCTACACCTTC. Its protein product is CASSLNGGGYTF. Filled out from reference TRBV7-6 and TRBJ1-2, the complete variable domain reads GAGVSQSPRYKVTKRGQDVALRCDPISGHVSLYWYRQALGQGPEFLTYFNYEAQQDKSGLPNDRFSAERPEGSISTLTIQRTEQRDSAMYRCASSLNGGGYTFGSGTRLTVV.